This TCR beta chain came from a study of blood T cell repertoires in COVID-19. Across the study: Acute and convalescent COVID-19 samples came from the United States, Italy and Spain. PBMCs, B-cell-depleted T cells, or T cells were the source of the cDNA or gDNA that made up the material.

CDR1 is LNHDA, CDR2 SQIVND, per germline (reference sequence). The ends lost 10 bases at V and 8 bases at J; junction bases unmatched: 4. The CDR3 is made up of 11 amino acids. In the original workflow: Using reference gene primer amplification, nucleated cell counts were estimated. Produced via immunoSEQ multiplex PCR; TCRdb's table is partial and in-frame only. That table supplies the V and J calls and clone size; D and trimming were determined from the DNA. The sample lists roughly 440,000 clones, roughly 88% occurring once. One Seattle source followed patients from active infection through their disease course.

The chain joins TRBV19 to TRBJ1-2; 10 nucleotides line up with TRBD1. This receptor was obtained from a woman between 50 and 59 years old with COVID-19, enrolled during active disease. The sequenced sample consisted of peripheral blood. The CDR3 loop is CATRDRGGYTF. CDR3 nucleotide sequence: TGTGCCACCCGGGACAGGGGAGGCTACACCTTC.